This T cell receptor beta chain was obtained from a study of tumor-infiltrating lymphocytes in primary liver carcinoma. Study background: Measuring about 4.2 to 10 cm across, the tumors were staged as T1-T3 N0M0. The study obtained roughly 3.65 to 7.5 million productive TCRbeta reads per sample, similar across tissue types.

The sample holds a few counts of this clonotype. In this CDR3 the conserved last residue, phenylalanine or tryptophan, is missing, so a read error is likely. Because the CDR3's place on the DNA is in doubt, the DNA is left out and the CDR3 is given as listed by TCRdb. Starting material for RNA and DNA co-extraction consisted of about 20-32 mg of unsorted bulk tissue. Patients had chronic HBV infection and were treatment-naive. Samples were taken from five separate regions (per tumor). A constant-region primer served to make TCR beta cDNA from about 500 ng total RNA. TCR beta libraries came from three nested multiplex PCR rounds using slightly modified ARM-PCR. TRBV1-TRBV30 forward primers paired with a C-beta reverse primer drove the first two PCR rounds, about 10 cycles each. Via MiXCR, TCRdb re-called the multiplex PCR reads, giving one row per CDR3 protein. The profile shows 120,000 or so distinct CDR3 sequences, 60% to 70% of them singletons.

The CDR3 is 13 residues long, ends included. Per the germline V gene, CDR1 is SQVTM and CDR2 is ANQGSEA. The sample was liver tumor tissue from sampling region 1. Subset defined: tumor region T1, superior pole. V and J are TRBV29-1 and TRBJ2-2; the listed D gene, TRBD2, was not tested against the DNA. This TCR derives from a woman aged 55 to 70 with primary liver carcinoma and hepatitis B virus infection. The CDR3 loop is CSVDGGVPGELSS.